This T cell receptor beta chain was found in a study of shared clonotypes between healthy human individuals. Study-wide results and limits: Naive subsets generally exceeded memory subsets in estimated richness. Roughly 5% of naive CD4 clonotypes were shared across a handful of donors.

Every immunoSEQ plate was one replicate of a subset's evenly spread DNA. This table comes from immunoSEQ multiplex PCR, and its TCRdb copy is limited to in-frame clones, with some not included. The sample carries about 1.1 million clones, approximately 80% recorded once. CDR1 and CDR2 (germline): MDHEN, SYDVKM. The germline V and J ends were trimmed by 5 bases and 1 base, with 18 bases remaining between them. The CDR3 consists of 16 residues. Details on this clone: Antigen: not known.

Sequencing was performed on memory CD4+ T cells from PBMCs. Subset here: CD45RA-negative fraction. The chain carries TRBV28 and TRBJ2-7; possibly TRBD1 or TRBD2 for D (7 bases each). This sequence was found in a man aged 18 to 29 in good health. Some clones in this sample may be carry-over from other donors' samples. The CDR3 protein is CASSTPGGGRSYEQYF. DNA for the CDR3: TGTGCCAGCAGTACTCCAGGGGGGGGCCGGTCCTACGAGCAGTACTTC.